This entry lists 14 T cell receptor beta chains sequenced from one sample in a study of naive and memory T cell subsets. An equimolar mix of two oligonucleotides served as the beta constant-region primer for TRBC1 and TRBC2. Ligated cDNA was amplified by four rounds of PCR with nested alpha and beta constant-region primers and SP2. TCRdb ran MiXCR on the UMI-ligation and nested PCR reads and lists one entry per CDR3 protein. The sample holds more than 100,000 distinct CDR3 sequences, around a third seen once. Sample: central memory CD4+ T cells from blood. The source of these receptors is a human donor in good health.

J is TRBJ1-3 and V is TRBV18, with unresolved D. V lost 4 bases and J lost 4, with 8 bases in between. CDR1 and CDR2 from the germline V gene are KGHSH and LQKENI. The CDR3 spans 13 residues. Here the CDR3 reads CASSRVEGNTIYF. CDR3 in DNA: TGTGCCAGCTCACGGGTGGAAGGAAACACCATATATTTT. The full variable domain, completed using reference TRBV18 and TRBJ1-3, is NAGVMQNPRHLVRRRGQEARLRCSPMKGHSHVYWYRQLPEEGLKFMVYLQKENIIDESGMPKERFSAEFPKEGPSILRIQQVVRGDSAAYFCASSRVEGNTIYFGEGSWLTVV.

This clonotype has more than one count but fewer than ten. V usage is TRBV10-3 and J usage is TRBJ2-7; D is ambiguous. The germline gives CDR1 ENHRY, CDR2 SYGVKD. The CDR3 spans 11 residues. Trimming took off 3 bases at V and 3 bases at J, with 3 bases between the two ends. The CDR3 is CAISDSYEQYF. In nucleotides, the CDR3 is TGTGCCATCAGTGACAGCTACGAGCAGTACTTC.

The chain recombines TRBV29-1 with TRBJ2-5; 10 nucleotides line up with TRBD2. With 4 bases clipped from V and 4 bases from J, the junction kept 3 bases outside the gene matches. The CDR3 runs 13 residues. Germline CDR1 reads SQVTM; CDR2 reads ANQGSEA. CDR3 amino acids: CSVGVAGGETQYF. Here the CDR3 DNA reads TGCAGCGTTGGGGTAGCGGGAGGAGAGACCCAGTACTTC. The whole variable domain, filled in from reference TRBV29-1 and TRBJ2-5, reads SAVISQKPSRDICQRGTSLTIQCQVDSQVTMMFWYRQQPGQSLTLIATANQGSEATYESGFVIDKFPISRPNLTFSTLTVSNMSPEDSSIYLCSVGVAGGETQYFGPGTRLLVL.

V gene TRBV4-1 combines with J gene TRBJ2-7; 10 bases line up with TRBD1. The CDR3 is made up of 11 amino acids. Germline-derived CDR1 and CDR2 are MGHRA and YSYEKL. The trim removed 4 bases at V and 12 bases at J, leaving 3 bases unmatched. The CDR3 nucleotides read TGCGCCAGCAGCCCGGGACAGGGGCTGTACTTC. Protein: CASSPGQGLYF.

The CDR3 sequence: CASSLEMASGSGELFF. The CDR3, as DNA: TGTGCCAGCAGCTTAGAAATGGCTAGCGGGAGTGGGGAGCTGTTTTTT. This chain links TRBV7-2 with TRBJ2-2, with TRBD2 identical over 10 bases. The CDR3 is 16 amino acids. The V and J ends lost 1 base and 8 bases, in that order; junction bases with no gene match: 7. Germline lookup yields CDR1 SGHTA and CDR2 FQGNSA.

The V call is TRBV12-3 or TRBV12-4, the J call TRBJ2-1; 9 bases are a match to TRBD1. This CDR3 region has 14 residues. The V segment lost 8 bases and the J segment 10 bases; nucleotides outside the gene matches: 12. The DNA of the CDR3 is TGTGCCAGCGACCCGGGACAGGGCGTAAGGGAGCAGTTCTTC. This sequence encodes CASDPGQGVREQFF.

This chain connects TRBV27 to TRBJ2-1, with D maybe TRBD1 (6 bases). Germline V gene lookup returns CDR1 MNHEY and CDR2 SMNVEV (reference sequence). V lost 7 bases, J lost 0 bases, and 10 bases lay in between. CDR3 length: 14 amino acids. The CDR3 sequence: CASTGQSSYNEQFF. Here the CDR3 DNA reads TGTGCCAGCACTGGACAGAGCTCCTACAATGAGCAGTTCTTC.

This clonotype was seen only a few times. The chain uses TRBV12-3 or TRBV12-4 and TRBJ2-1; 7 bases agree with TRBD2. The CDR3 contains 15 residues. J gave up 6 bases and V 5 bases, and 10 bases lay outside the gene matches. The CDR3 loop is CASSGFAGAANEQFF. The CDR3 nucleotides read TGTGCCAGCAGTGGATTCGCGGGAGCGGCCAATGAGCAGTTCTTC.

The V call is TRBV20-1, the J call TRBJ2-6; 15 bases fit TRBD2. V dropped 4 bases and J dropped 0; count of bases not matched to a gene: 4. Germline lookup yields CDR1 DFQATT and CDR2 SNEGSKA (reference sequence). The CDR3 has 18 residues. The CDR3 region is CSATPGLAGGSGANVLTF. The DNA for the CDR3 is TGCAGTGCTACTCCGGGACTAGCGGGAGGCTCTGGGGCCAACGTCCTGACTTTC.

The V call is TRBV12-5, the J call TRBJ2-1; D is ambiguous. Trimming took off 6 bases at V and 2 bases at J, with 20 bases between the two ends. Looked up from germline, CDR1 is LGHNT and CDR2 is FRNRAP. The CDR3 consists of 17 residues. CDR3 in amino acids: CASGSTSRPETYNEQFF. For the CDR3, the DNA is TGTGCTAGTGGCTCAACCAGTAGACCCGAGACCTACAATGAGCAGTTCTTC.

The sample holds a few counts of this clonotype. This chain links TRBV6-2 or TRBV6-3 with TRBJ1-1; unclear D gene. This CDR3 comprises 14 residues. V dropped 4 bases and J dropped 8 bases, with 17 bases sitting between them. Per the germline V gene, CDR1 is MNHEY and CDR2 is SVGEGT. CDR3 DNA: TGTGCCAGCAGTTCCTATTTGCTTGGGCGGGAAGCTTTCTTT. It yields the protein CASSSYLLGREAFF.

The rearrangement uses TRBV21-1 and TRBJ2-1; TRBD2 was called by the table and not checked on the DNA. TRBV21-1 is a recognized pseudogene. The CDR3 runs to 16 residues. The CDR3 nucleotides are TGTGCCAGCAGCAAAGACGGGGGGCCGTTAGGGTGTGAGCAGTTCTTC. Translating gives CASSKDGGPLGCEQFF.

The chain is built from TRBV20-1 and TRBJ2-3; perhaps TRBD1 as D (6 bases). This CDR3 contains 18 residues. V was cut by 3 bases and J by 1 base, with 23 bases left in between. CDR1 is DFQATT, CDR2 SNEGSKA, per germline (reference sequence). CDR3 loop: CSASPTSSQGRGTDTQYF. CDR3 nucleotide sequence: TGCAGTGCTAGCCCCACCTCCTCACAGGGACGGGGCACAGATACGCAGTATTTT.

The chain joins TRBV20-1 to TRBJ2-1; 9 bases match TRBD2. The CDR3 covers 11 residues. V was clipped by 5 bases and J by 9 bases; unmatched bases: 2. The germline gives CDR1 DFQATT, CDR2 SNEGSKA (reference sequence). CDR3 DNA: TGCAGTGCTGTAGCGGGAGTTGAGCAGTTCTTC. Its translation: CSAVAGVEQFF.